The TCR beta chain described here comes from a study of control samples from healthy donors and cancer patients. Assay: immunoSEQ multiplex PCR; the TCRdb copy retains only in-frame clones and omits some. The sample consists of around 130,000 clones, approximately 90% of them appearing once. CDR3 length: 16 amino acids. J gave up 5 bases and V 6 bases, and 11 bases lay outside the gene matches. Germline V gives CDR1 SNHLY, CDR2 FYNNEI. Source material: blood. The sequence was collected from a man between 18 and 29 years old in good health. The chain is built from TRBV2 and TRBJ2-7; 12 bases align to TRBD1. As DNA, the CDR3 is TGTGCCAGCAGCGCACTCCGGGACAGGGGGCCCGACGAGCAGTACTTC. It codes for CASSALRDRGPDEQYF. The whole variable domain, filled in from reference TRBV2 and TRBJ2-7, reads EPEVTQTPSHQVTQMGQEVILRCVPISNHLYFYWYRQILGQKVEFLVSFYNNEISEKSEIFDDQFSVERPDGSNFTLKIRSTKLEDSAMYFCASSALRDRGPDEQYFGPGTRLTVT.